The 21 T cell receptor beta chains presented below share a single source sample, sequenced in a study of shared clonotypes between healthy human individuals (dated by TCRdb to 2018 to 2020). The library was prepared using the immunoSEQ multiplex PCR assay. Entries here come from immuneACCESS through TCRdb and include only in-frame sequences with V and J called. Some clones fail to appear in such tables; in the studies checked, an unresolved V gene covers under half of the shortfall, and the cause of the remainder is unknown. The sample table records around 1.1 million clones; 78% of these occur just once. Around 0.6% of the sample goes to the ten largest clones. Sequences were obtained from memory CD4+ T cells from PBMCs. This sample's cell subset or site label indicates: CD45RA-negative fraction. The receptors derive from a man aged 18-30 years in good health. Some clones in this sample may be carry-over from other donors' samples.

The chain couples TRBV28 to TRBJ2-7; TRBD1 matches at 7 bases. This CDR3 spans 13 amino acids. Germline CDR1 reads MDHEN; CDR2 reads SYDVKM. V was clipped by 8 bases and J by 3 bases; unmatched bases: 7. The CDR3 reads CASWTGHNYEQYF. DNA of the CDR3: TGTGCCAGCTGGACAGGCCATAACTACGAGCAGTACTTC.

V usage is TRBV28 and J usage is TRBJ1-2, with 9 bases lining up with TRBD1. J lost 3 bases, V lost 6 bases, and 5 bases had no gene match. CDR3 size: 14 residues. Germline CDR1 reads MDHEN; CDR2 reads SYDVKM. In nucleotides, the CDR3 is TGTGCCAGCAGGATACAGGGGGCAGACTATGGCTACACCTTC. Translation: CASRIQGADYGYTF.

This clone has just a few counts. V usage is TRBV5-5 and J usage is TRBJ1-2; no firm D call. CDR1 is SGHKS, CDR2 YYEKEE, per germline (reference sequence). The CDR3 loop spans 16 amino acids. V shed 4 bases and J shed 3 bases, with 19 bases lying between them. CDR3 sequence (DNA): TGTGCCAGCAGCAACGGACTGACGGCCCAATACTATGGCTACACCTTC. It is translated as CASSNGLTAQYYGYTF.

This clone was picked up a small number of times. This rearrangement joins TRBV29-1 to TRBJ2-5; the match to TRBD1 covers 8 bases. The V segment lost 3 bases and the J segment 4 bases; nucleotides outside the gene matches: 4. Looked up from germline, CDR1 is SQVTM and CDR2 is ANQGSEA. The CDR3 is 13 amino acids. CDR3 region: CSVDIQGAETQYF. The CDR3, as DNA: TGCAGCGTTGACATCCAGGGGGCAGAGACCCAGTACTTC.

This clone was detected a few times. The DNA of the CDR3 is TGTGCCAGCAGAGAGGGAGATCCAAATCAGCCCCAGCATTTT. Amino acids: CASREGDPNQPQHF. This chain uses TRBV28 with TRBJ1-5; D is ambiguous. V lost 6 bases to trimming and J lost 4 bases, with 13 bases between them. CDR1 is MDHEN, CDR2 SYDVKM, per germline. This CDR3 is 14 amino acids long.

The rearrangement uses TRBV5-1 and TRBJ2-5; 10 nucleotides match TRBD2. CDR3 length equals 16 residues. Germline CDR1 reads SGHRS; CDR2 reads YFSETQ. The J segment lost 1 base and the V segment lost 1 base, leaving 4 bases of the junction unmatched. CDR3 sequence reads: CASSLRTSGVQETQYF. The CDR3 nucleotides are TGCGCCAGCAGCTTGCGGACTAGCGGCGTCCAAGAGACCCAGTACTTC.

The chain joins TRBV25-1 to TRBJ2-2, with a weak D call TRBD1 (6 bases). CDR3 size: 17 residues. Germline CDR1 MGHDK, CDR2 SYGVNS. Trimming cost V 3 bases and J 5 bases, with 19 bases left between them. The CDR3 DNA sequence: TGTGCCAGCAGTGACCGCCTCGGGACAACCTTAACCGGGGAGCTGTTTTTT. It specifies CASSDRLGTTLTGELFF.

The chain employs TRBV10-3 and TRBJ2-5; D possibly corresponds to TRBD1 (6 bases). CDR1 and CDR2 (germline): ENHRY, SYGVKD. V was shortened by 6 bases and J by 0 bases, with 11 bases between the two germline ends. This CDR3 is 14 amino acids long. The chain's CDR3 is CAISRTGHQETQYF. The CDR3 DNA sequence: TGTGCCATCAGCCGAACAGGGCACCAAGAGACCCAGTACTTC.

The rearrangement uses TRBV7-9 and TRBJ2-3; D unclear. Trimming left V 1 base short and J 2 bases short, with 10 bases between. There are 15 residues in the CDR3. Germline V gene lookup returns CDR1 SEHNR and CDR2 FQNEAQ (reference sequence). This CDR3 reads CASSLGLTPTDTQYF. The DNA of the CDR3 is TGTGCCAGCAGCTTAGGACTTACACCCACAGATACGCAGTATTTT. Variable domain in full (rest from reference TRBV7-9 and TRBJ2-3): DTGVSQNPRHKITKRGQNVTFRCDPISEHNRLYWYRQTLGQGPEFLTYFQNEAQLEKSRLLSDRFSAERPKGSFSTLEIQRTEQGDSAMYLCASSLGLTPTDTQYFGPGTRLTVL.

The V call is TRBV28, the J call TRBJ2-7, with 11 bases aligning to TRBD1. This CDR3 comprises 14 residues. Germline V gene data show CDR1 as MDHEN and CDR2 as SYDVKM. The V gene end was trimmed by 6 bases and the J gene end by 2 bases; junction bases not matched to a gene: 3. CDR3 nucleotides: TGTGCCAGCAGAGGGACAGGGGGAACCTACGAGCAGTACTTC. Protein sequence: CASRGTGGTYEQYF.

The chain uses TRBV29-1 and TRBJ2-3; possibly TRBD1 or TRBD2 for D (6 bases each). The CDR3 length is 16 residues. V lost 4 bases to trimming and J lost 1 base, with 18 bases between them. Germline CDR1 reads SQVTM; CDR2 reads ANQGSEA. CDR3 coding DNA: TGCAGCGTTGCAGGGGCCCTGACGGGAGGCACAGATACGCAGTATTTT. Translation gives CSVAGALTGGTDTQYF.

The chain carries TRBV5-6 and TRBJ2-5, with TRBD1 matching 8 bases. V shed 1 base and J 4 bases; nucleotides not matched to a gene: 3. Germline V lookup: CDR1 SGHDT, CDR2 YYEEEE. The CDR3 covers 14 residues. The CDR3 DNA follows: TGTGCCAGCAGCTTGTGGACAGGGATAGAGACCCAGTACTTC. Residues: CASSLWTGIETQYF.

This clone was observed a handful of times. CDR3 region: CASSPEGGMNTEAFF. CDR3 nucleotides: TGCGCCAGCAGCCCCGAGGGAGGGATGAACACTGAAGCTTTCTTT. The V gene is TRBV5-1, the J gene TRBJ1-1; the D is unclear. CDR3 length: 15 residues. Germline values: CDR1 SGHRS, CDR2 YFSETQ. Trimming shortened V by 4 bases and J by 0 bases, and 13 bases separated the two germline ends.

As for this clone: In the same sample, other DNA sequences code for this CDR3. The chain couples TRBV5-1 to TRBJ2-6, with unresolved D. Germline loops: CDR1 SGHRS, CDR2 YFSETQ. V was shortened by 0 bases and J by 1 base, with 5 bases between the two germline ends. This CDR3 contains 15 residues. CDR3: CASSLERSGANVLTF. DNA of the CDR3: TGCGCCAGCAGCTTGGAACGTTCTGGGGCCAACGTCCTGACTTTC.

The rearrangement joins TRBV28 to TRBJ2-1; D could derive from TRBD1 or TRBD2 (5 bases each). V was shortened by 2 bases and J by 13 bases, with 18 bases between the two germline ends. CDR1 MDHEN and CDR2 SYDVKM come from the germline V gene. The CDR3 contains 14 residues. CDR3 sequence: CASSLRGRRDPQFF. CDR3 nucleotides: TGTGCCAGCAGTTTAAGGGGTAGACGGGACCCCCAGTTCTTC.

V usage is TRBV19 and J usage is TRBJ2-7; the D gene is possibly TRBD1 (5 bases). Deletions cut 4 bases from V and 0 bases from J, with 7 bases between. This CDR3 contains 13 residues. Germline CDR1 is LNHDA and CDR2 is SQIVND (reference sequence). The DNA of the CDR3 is TGTGCCAGTAGTAGACAGAGCTCCTACGAGCAGTACTTC. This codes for CASSRQSSYEQYF.

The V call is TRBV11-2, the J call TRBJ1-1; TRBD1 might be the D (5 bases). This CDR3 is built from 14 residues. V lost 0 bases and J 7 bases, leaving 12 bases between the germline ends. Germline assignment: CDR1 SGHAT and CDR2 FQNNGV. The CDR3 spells CASSLDPRGSEAFF. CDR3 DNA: TGTGCCAGCAGCTTAGATCCCCGGGGCAGTGAAGCTTTCTTT. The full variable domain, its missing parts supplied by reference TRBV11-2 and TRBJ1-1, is EAGVAQSPRYKIIEKRQSVAFWCNPISGHATLYWYQQILGQGPKLLIQFQNNGVVDDSQLPKDRFSAERLKGVDSTLKIQPAKLEDSAVYLCASSLDPRGSEAFFGQGTRLTVV.

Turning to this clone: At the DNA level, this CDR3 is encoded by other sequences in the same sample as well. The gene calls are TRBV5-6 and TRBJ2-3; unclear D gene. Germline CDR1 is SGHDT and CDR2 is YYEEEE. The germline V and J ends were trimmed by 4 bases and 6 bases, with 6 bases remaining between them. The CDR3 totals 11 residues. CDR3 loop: CASSLTDTQYF. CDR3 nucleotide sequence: TGTGCCAGCAGCCTTACGGATACGCAGTATTTT.

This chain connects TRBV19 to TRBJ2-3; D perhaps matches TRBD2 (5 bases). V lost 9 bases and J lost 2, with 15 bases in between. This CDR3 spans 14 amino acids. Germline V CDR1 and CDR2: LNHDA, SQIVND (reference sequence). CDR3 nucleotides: TGTGCCAGCCGACTAAGGCAGACCACAGATACGCAGTATTTT. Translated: CASRLRQTTDTQYF. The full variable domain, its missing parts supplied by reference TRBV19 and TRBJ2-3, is DGGITQSPKYLFRKEGQNVTLSCEQNLNHDAMYWYRQDPGQGLRLIYYSQIVNDFQKGDIAEGYSVSREKKESFPLTVTSAQKNPTAFYLCASRLRQTTDTQYFGPGTRLTVL.

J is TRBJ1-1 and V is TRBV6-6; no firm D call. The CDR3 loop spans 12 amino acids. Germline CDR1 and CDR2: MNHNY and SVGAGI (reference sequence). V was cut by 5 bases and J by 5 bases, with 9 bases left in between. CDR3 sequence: CASSPTRTEAFF. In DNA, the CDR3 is TGTGCCAGCAGTCCGACAAGGACTGAAGCTTTCTTT.

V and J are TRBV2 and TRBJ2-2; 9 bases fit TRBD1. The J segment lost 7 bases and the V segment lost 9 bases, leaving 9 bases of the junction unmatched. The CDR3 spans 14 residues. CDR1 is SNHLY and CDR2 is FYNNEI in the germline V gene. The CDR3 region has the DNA TGTGCCAGGGGACAGGGACCGGCCGGCGGGGAGCTGTTTTTT. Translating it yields CARGQGPAGGELFF.